The present T cell receptor beta chain was sequenced within a study of T cells in localized non-small cell lung cancer. Whole-study results and caveats: Appearing in adjacent lung were a median approximately 50 of the top 100 tumor clones. The study found T cell clonality highest in uninvolved adjacent lung, above tumor. Without multi-region sequencing, intratumor heterogeneity could not be excluded.

With regard to this clone: The antigen remains unidentified.

Profiled with immunoSEQ multiplex PCR; TCRdb holds only in-frame clones, not every one. The repertoire consists of approximately 5,300 clones, with 32% occurring once and the leading ten covering less than 15%. V was pared by 10 bases and J by 2 bases, with 23 bases between. Germline values: CDR1 LNHNV, CDR2 YYDKDF (reference sequence). This CDR3 is 16 amino acids long. V gene TRBV15 combines with J gene TRBJ1-1, with D possibly being TRBD1 (6 bases). The origin of this receptor is a male donor aged 60 or older with stage III lung adenocarcinoma. This specimen was lung tumor tissue, taken before any cancer treatment. CDR3 DNA: TGTGCCAACGGAGAAGACCGGGGACATAAAAACACTGAAGCTTTCTTT. Translated, it gives CANGEDRGHKNTEAFF.